Below are 27 T cell receptor beta chains sequenced from a single sample in a study of blood T cell repertoires in COVID-19. TCRdb's table, derived via immunoSEQ multiplex PCR, lists solely in-frame clones and lacks some. This sample has more than 300,000 clones, with about nine tenths found just once. The sequencing input was peripheral blood. Receptors were obtained from a woman aged 45-60 years with COVID-19, enrolled during active disease.

This clone was picked up a small number of times. The V and J genes are TRBV7-2 and TRBJ2-1; TRBD1 matches at 9 bases. The length of the CDR3 is 15 residues. The ends lost 5 bases at V and 2 bases at J; junction bases unmatched: 4. Germline V gene sequence: CDR1 SGHTA, CDR2 FQGNSA. CDR3 coding DNA: TGTGCCAGCAGCCTTGGACAGGGGACCTACAATGAGCAGTTCTTC. Translation: CASSLGQGTYNEQFF. Using reference TRBV7-2 and TRBJ2-1 for the parts outside the CDR3, the full variable domain is GAGVSQSPSNKVTEKGKDVELRCDPISGHTALYWYRQSLGQGLEFLIYFQGNSAPDKSGLPSDRFSAERTGGSVSTLTIQRTQQEDSAVYLCASSLGQGTYNEQFFGPGTRLTVL.

This clone was picked up a small number of times. This chain joins TRBV5-4 and TRBJ2-5; D is ambiguous. CDR3 length equals 11 residues. Between the trimmed V and J ends, which lost 3 bases and 5 bases, there was a span of 5 bases. The germline V gene encodes CDR1 SGHNT and CDR2 YYREEE (reference sequence). CDR3 nucleotides: TGTGCCAGCAGCTCCAGGGAGACCCAGTACTTC. As protein: CASSSRETQYF.

The rearrangement links TRBV30 to TRBJ1-4; no clear D. This CDR3 has 14 residues. The V gene's germline CDR1 is GTSNPN and CDR2 SVGIG (reference sequence). Deletions cut 0 bases from V and 7 bases from J, with 12 bases between. The CDR3 loop reads CAWSVIGKPEKLFF. In DNA, the CDR3 is TGTGCCTGGAGTGTAATCGGGAAACCTGAAAAACTGTTTTTT. The variable domain in full, completed from reference TRBV30 and TRBJ1-4, reads SQTIHQWPATLVQPVGSPLSLECTVEGTSNPNLYWYRQAAGRGLQLLFYSVGIGQISSEVPQNLSASRPQDRQFILSSKKLLLSDSGFYLCAWSVIGKPEKLFFGSGTQLSVL.

This clone was counted a single time. J is TRBJ2-3 and V is TRBV5-8; D is unresolved. Germline values: CDR1 SGHTS, CDR2 YDEGEE. The CDR3 totals 12 residues. V was cut by 7 bases and J by 2 bases, with 8 bases left in between. The CDR3 spells CASLRVTDTQYF. CDR3 coding DNA: TGTGCCAGCCTCCGGGTCACAGATACGCAGTATTTT.

The chain has TRBV6-1 and TRBJ1-6; possible D gene TRBD1, 6 bases. The CDR3 is 15 residues long. Per the germline V gene, CDR1 is MNHNS and CDR2 is SASEGT. With 1 base removed from V and 7 bases from J, the gap between germline ends came to 11 bases. The CDR3 DNA sequence: TGTGCCAGCAGTGAAGAGACAGGAGAGAATTCACCCCTCCACTTT. Residues: CASSEETGENSPLHF.

The gene calls are TRBV16 and TRBJ2-1; TRBD1 is a possible D gene (5 bases). Germline CDR1 KGHSY, CDR2 FQNENV. The CDR3 covers 15 residues. Trimming stripped 2 bases from V and 0 bases from J, with 8 bases between. CDR3 DNA sequence: TGTGCCAGCAGCCAACAGGGAAGCTCCTACAATGAGCAGTTCTTC. It codes for CASSQQGSSYNEQFF.

The V call is TRBV12-3 or TRBV12-4, the J call TRBJ2-1, with 7 positions matching TRBD1. The V gene end was trimmed by 9 bases and the J gene end by 3 bases; junction bases not matched to a gene: 5. The CDR3 contains 13 residues. The CDR3 is CASYRGFYNEQFF. CDR3 nucleotides: TGTGCCAGTTACAGGGGTTTCTACAATGAGCAGTTCTTC.

The CDR3 DNA reads TGTGCCAGCAGCTTCGGGAGCCAAGAGACCCAGTACTTC. Residues: CASSFGSQETQYF. The J gene is TRBJ2-5, the V gene TRBV9, with D perhaps matching TRBD2 (6 bases). CDR1 and CDR2 (germline): SGDLS, YYNGEE. V lost 4 bases to trimming and J lost 1 base, with 8 bases between them. This CDR3 has 13 residues.

The rearrangement joins TRBV2 to TRBJ2-3; TRBD1 might be the D (5 bases). Trimming cost V 7 bases and J 4 bases, with 9 bases left between them. From germline, CDR1 is SNHLY and CDR2 FYNNEI. The CDR3 is 12 residues long. This chain's CDR3 is CASTRDADTQYF. The CDR3 DNA reads TGTGCCAGCACCAGGGATGCAGATACGCAGTATTTT.

This clone was picked up a small number of times. The rearrangement uses TRBV27 and TRBJ2-2, with TRBD2 matching 14 bases. The V segment lost 6 bases and the J segment 7 bases; nucleotides outside the gene matches: 7. The CDR3 has 16 amino acids. Germline CDR1 is MNHEY and CDR2 is SMNVEV (reference sequence). The CDR3 loop reads CASRGLAGARGGELFF. CDR3 bases: TGTGCCAGCAGGGGACTAGCGGGAGCCCGGGGCGGGGAGCTGTTTTTT.

This chain connects TRBV27 to TRBJ2-1, with 9 bases that match TRBD2. The CDR3 sequence is 18 residues long. Trimming took 3 bases from V and 7 from J; bases not matched to a gene: 16. Germline V gene lookup returns CDR1 MNHEY and CDR2 SMNVEV (reference sequence). The CDR3 nucleotides are TGTGCCAGCAGTTTGAGGGCAGCTAGCGGGACGGTCATGAATGAGCAGTTCTTC. Translating it yields CASSLRAASGTVMNEQFF.

The chain links TRBV11-2 to TRBJ2-1; 8 bases line up with TRBD2. The ends lost 0 bases at V and 9 bases at J; junction bases unmatched: 22. Germline-derived CDR1 and CDR2 are SGHAT and FQNNGV. This CDR3 contains 20 residues. CDR3 sequence reads: CASSLELPLLAGMGVGEQFF. The DNA for the CDR3 is TGTGCCAGCAGCTTAGAACTCCCCCTTTTAGCGGGAATGGGGGTGGGTGAGCAGTTCTTC.

The CDR3 spells CASSPPDRGWVVDTQYF. CDR3 DNA: TGTGCCAGCTCACCACCGGACAGGGGGTGGGTGGTAGATACGCAGTATTTT. This chain links TRBV18 with TRBJ2-3, with TRBD1 matching 10 bases. V shed 0 bases and J 5 bases; nucleotides not matched to a gene: 8. Germline V CDR1 and CDR2: KGHSH, LQKENI. The CDR3 totals 17 residues.

The rearrangement links TRBV19 to TRBJ2-1; no reliable D call. V shed 0 bases and J shed 6 bases, with 18 bases lying between them. The germline CDR1 and CDR2 sequences are LNHDA and SQIVND (reference sequence). The CDR3 runs to 17 residues. The DNA of the CDR3 is TGTGCCAGTAGTATAGATCGGTCCAAACCAATTGGCAATGAGCAGTTCTTC. It specifies CASSIDRSKPIGNEQFF.

The V and J genes are TRBV18 and TRBJ1-2; perhaps TRBD1 as D (5 bases). The CDR3 length is 15 residues. V was cut by 0 bases and J by 5 bases, with 13 bases left in between. The germline CDR1 and CDR2 sequences are KGHSH and LQKENI. The CDR3 DNA reads as TGTGCCAGCTCACCACCACGGGTAGGGGTTTATGGCTACACCTTC. Its translation: CASSPPRVGVYGYTF.

The chain uses TRBV7-2 and TRBJ1-5; D gene uncertain. V lost 5 bases to trimming and J lost 4 bases, with 9 bases between them. This CDR3 comprises 13 residues. Germline V gene data show CDR1 as SGHTA and CDR2 as FQGNSA. CDR3 sequence (DNA): TGTGCCAGCAGCCCACTCAAGAATCAGCCCCAGCATTTT. Its protein product is CASSPLKNQPQHF.

The chain combines TRBV7-9 with TRBJ2-1, with a possible D match to TRBD1 (6 bases). Germline CDR1 reads SEHNR; CDR2 reads FQNEAQ (reference sequence). This CDR3 region has 13 residues. V was shortened by 7 bases and J by 4 bases, with 11 bases between the two germline ends. CDR3 sequence: CASNTGFYNEQFF. The CDR3 region has the DNA TGTGCCAGCAACACAGGGTTTTACAATGAGCAGTTCTTC. Together with reference TRBV7-9 and TRBJ2-1, the CDR3 gives the full variable domain: DTGVSQNPRHKITKRGQNVTFRCDPISEHNRLYWYRQTLGQGPEFLTYFQNEAQLEKSRLLSDRFSAERPKGSFSTLEIQRTEQGDSAMYLCASNTGFYNEQFFGPGTRLTVL.

The rearrangement uses TRBV19 and TRBJ2-5, with D possibly being TRBD1 (6 bases). The length of the CDR3 is 16 residues. V shed 3 bases and J shed 7 bases, with 21 bases lying between them. Looked up from germline, CDR1 is LNHDA and CDR2 is SQIVND (reference sequence). The CDR3 DNA follows: TGTGCCAGTAGTATTGACGGGGTGACAGGTGGGGGGACCCAGTACTTC. Translating it yields CASSIDGVTGGGTQYF.

This clone was seen once. The chain has TRBV6-5 and TRBJ1-1, with D hard to call. V was pared by 0 bases and J by 2 bases, with 7 bases between. This CDR3 spans 14 amino acids. Germline CDR1 is MNHEY and CDR2 is SVGAGI. The CDR3 is CASSYSRVNTEAFF. CDR3 bases: TGTGCCAGCAGTTACTCGAGGGTCAACACTGAAGCTTTCTTT.

The chain recombines TRBV30 with TRBJ2-1; 8 bases align to TRBD2. The CDR3 extends over 13 amino acids. Germline V gives CDR1 GTSNPN, CDR2 SVGIG (reference sequence). Losses at the gene ends were 6 bases for V and 3 bases for J; bases not matched to a gene: 4. CDR3 nucleotides: TGTGCCTGTAACAGCGGGAGCTACAATGAGCAGTTCTTC. It specifies CACNSGSYNEQFF. Combining the CDR3 with reference TRBV30 and TRBJ2-1 gives the whole variable domain SQTIHQWPATLVQPVGSPLSLECTVEGTSNPNLYWYRQAAGRGLQLLFYSVGIGQISSEVPQNLSASRPQDRQFILSSKKLLLSDSGFYLCACNSGSYNEQFFGPGTRLTVL.

To note about this clone: Other DNA sequences from this sample encode an identical CDR3 as well. The chain recombines TRBV18 with TRBJ1-2, with 8 bases lining up with TRBD1. The V and J ends lost 3 bases and 5 bases, in that order; junction bases with no gene match: 2. Germline CDR1 reads KGHSH; CDR2 reads LQKENI. The CDR3 length is 13 residues. In nucleotides, the CDR3 is TGTGCCAGCTCACCCGACAGGGGTTATGGCTACACCTTC. This translates into CASSPDRGYGYTF.

V usage is TRBV5-6 and J usage is TRBJ1-5; TRBD1 is a possible D gene (5 bases). V lost 2 bases, J lost 6 bases, and 12 bases lay in between. Per the germline V gene, CDR1 is SGHDT and CDR2 is YYEEEE. The CDR3 runs 14 residues. DNA of the CDR3: TGTGCCAGCAGCTTTATGCAGGGTGTTCAGCCCCAGCATTTT. Its protein product is CASSFMQGVQPQHF. The entire variable domain, with the rest obtained from reference TRBV5-6 and TRBJ1-5, is as follows: DAGVTQSPTHLIKTRGQQVTLRCSPKSGHDTVSWYQQALGQGPQFIFQYYEEEERQRGNFPDRFSGHQFPNYSSELNVNALLLGDSALYLCASSFMQGVQPQHFGDGTRLSIL.

The chain combines TRBV19 with TRBJ2-3; D may be TRBD2 (6 bases). This CDR3 has 13 amino acids. CDR1 LNHDA and CDR2 SQIVND come from the germline V gene (reference sequence). Trimming left V 6 bases short and J 5 bases short, with 12 bases between. CDR3 amino acids: CASRVSGVDTQYF. The DNA of the CDR3 is TGTGCCAGTAGGGTGTCGGGAGTAGATACGCAGTATTTT.

In nucleotides, the CDR3 is TGTGCCAGCAGCCAAGCGACCGGGACAGGGGGCGTCACAGATACGCAGTATTTT. This translates into CASSQATGTGGVTDTQYF. This chain links TRBV3-1 (or the pseudogene TRBV3-2) with TRBJ2-3; TRBD1 aligns across 12 bases. CDR1 LGHDT and CDR2 YNNKEL come from the germline V gene (reference sequence). Trimming cost V 1 base and J 2 bases; bases outside gene matches: 7. CDR3 length: 18 residues.

This chain uses TRBV10-1 with TRBJ2-1; 7 nucleotides line up with TRBD1. The length of the CDR3 is 14 residues. With V trimmed by 4 bases and J by 7 bases, 7 bases remained unmatched. Germline V lookup: CDR1 WNHNN, CDR2 SYGVQD (reference sequence). The CDR3 reads CASSGRQGLNEQFF. CDR3 nucleotide sequence: TGCGCCAGCAGTGGGAGACAGGGCTTGAATGAGCAGTTCTTC.

To note about this clone: A read error is possible here, since a much larger clone lies one base away. The chain couples TRBV11-3 to TRBJ2-2; 8 bases agree with TRBD2. Trimming took 5 bases from V and 4 from J; bases not matched to a gene: 3. The length of the CDR3 is 14 residues. Germline lookup yields CDR1 SGHNT and CDR2 YENEEA. CDR3 in amino acids: CASSQSGSTGELFF. CDR3 in DNA: TGTGCCAGCAGCCAAAGCGGGAGCACCGGGGAGCTGTTTTTT.

The chain uses TRBV30 and TRBJ1-5; 7 positions agree with TRBD1. The germline V gene encodes CDR1 GTSNPN and CDR2 SVGIG (reference sequence). The length of the CDR3 is 15 residues. V shed 3 bases and J 0 bases; nucleotides not matched to a gene: 5. The CDR3 region has the DNA TGTGCCTGGAGCAGGGGGGAGTATAGCAATCAGCCCCAGCATTTT. This translates into CAWSRGEYSNQPQHF. The full variable domain, with the rest looked up from reference TRBV30 and TRBJ1-5, is SQTIHQWPATLVQPVGSPLSLECTVEGTSNPNLYWYRQAAGRGLQLLFYSVGIGQISSEVPQNLSASRPQDRQFILSSKKLLLSDSGFYLCAWSRGEYSNQPQHFGDGTRLSIL.